Here is one T cell receptor (beta chain) with its context. It lacks a known antigen. Per-base qualities were not stored, and no clone one base away is much larger. The library came from the immunoSEQ multiplex PCR assay. A mixture of 60 forward primers for TCR Vbeta segments and 13 reverse primers for TCR Jbeta segments was used in the multiplex PCR. A multiplex PCR assay on genomic DNA amplified the CDR3 region of rearranged TCR beta genes. The Illumina HiSeq System was used to sequence the amplified TCR beta libraries as 87-base-pair reads. In the paper's pipeline: Across the 600 to 700 repertoires, a later analysis counted some 81 million unique TCR beta chains, around 10 million of which were shared by at least two donors. A nearest-neighbor algorithm error-corrected the raw reads and collapsed the reads into unique sequences, merging closely related sequences to remove PCR and sequencing errors. V, D and J gene segments were assigned by aligning CDR3 sequences to IMGT reference sequences. For a sequence to be retained, a match of at least six nucleotides was required to both a V gene segment and a J gene segment. A rearrangement counted as productive if the CDR3 had no stop codons and remained in frame with V and J, and every other rearrangement counted as non-productive. CDR3 was defined by IMGT convention, running from the second conserved V-encoded cysteine to the conserved J-encoded phenylalanine. The earlier analysis of 450 to 750 of the donors excluded any sequence lacking an unambiguous match to a single V gene segment. An earlier analysis of over 450 of the donors classified V segments as functional when productive rearrangements were above 56.7% and as segregating when the standard deviation between donors was above 5%. A statistical classification framework was developed to diagnose cytomegalovirus status using the catalog of TCR beta chain sequences. A later analysis assigned V and J genes by comparing TCR nucleotide sequences with IMGT/GENE-DB human TR gene sequences. In a later analysis, CDR3 sequences and most-parsimonious VDJ recombination scenarios were assigned using the TCRdist pipeline. In a later analysis, each TCR beta chain was defined by its CDR3 amino acid sequence together with its V-gene family, and reads without a unique V-gene family were excluded. To address suspected cross-contamination and a sequencing artifact, a later analysis removed around 600 highly shared, low-generation-probability nucleotide sequences. For each public chain, a later analysis derived a clonal expansion index from normalized ranks of inferred template counts within each repertoire. In a later analysis, generation probabilities were computed with a VDJ recombination model fitted to out-of-frame rearrangements, and the resulting probabilities were checked against IGoR. In a later analysis, hypergeometric tests were used to score TCR-TCR, TCR-HLA and TCR-CMV co-occurrence, with a repertoire-size bias correction applied to TCR pairs. To estimate false discovery rates, a later analysis permuted the HLA or CMV assignments 20 times. In a later analysis, co-occurring TCRs were grouped with DBSCAN, and TCRdist sequence similarity was added when clustering was performed within HLA-allele-positive subsets. Repertoires with fewer than 30,000 or more than 120,000 public chains were left out of co-occurrence clustering, as were a few repertoires with anomalous nucleotide sharing. The table was pulled from immuneACCESS by TCRdb, which kept in-frame rearrangements only. Such tables lose some clones; where checked, under half of the loss comes from unresolved V genes, and the rest has no known cause. The DNA gave D and trimming, while V, J and clone size come from that table. The sample includes roughly 180,000 clones, with approximately 79% observed a single time. Over 1.5% of the sample goes to the ten largest clones.

This sample is drawn from a study of cytomegalovirus exposure and HLA in healthy donors (dated by TCRdb to 2016 to 2017). For context, the study as a whole: In an earlier analysis of some 550 of the donors, around 300 Gb of sequence data and 95 million to 130 million unique TCR beta sequences from about 190 million T cells were reported. Approximately 310 gigabases of sequencing data and around 90 million unique TCR sequences made up an early release that covered approximately 700 HLA-typed donors. In the later analysis, no new phenotypic data were used to find candidate immune exposures; instead, reliance was placed on TCR beta sequences and their occurrence across donors. Across approximately 400 genotyped donors of the cohort, an average of about 220,000 unique TCR beta nucleotide sequences per donor were sequenced, and 15% to 20% of those sequences were non-productive. Class I and class II HLA loci were covered by the typing at four-digit resolution. Donor age, sex, ethnicity and CMV serostatus were compiled alongside the repertoire data. The study combined high-throughput TCR immunosequencing, statistical association of individual TCRs with disease status, and machine learning to predict cytomegalovirus infection status. Because of strong linkage in the cohort, four to six DR-DQ haplotypes were treated as single units for association and clustering. Besides the first cohort of under 700 subjects, a separate validation cohort made up of about 120 different subjects was used. The number of typed donors differed by locus: about 620-640 for A, B, C, DRB1 and DQB1; 500 to 550 for DQA1; about 600 for DPA1; and about 470 for DPB1. All discovery cohort repertoires had been generated on a single sequencing platform. Of the 350 to 400 genotyped donors, about 84% fell in the genetic ancestry cluster associated with self-reported Caucasian donors. The study aimed to test whether cataloging public T cell receptors could reveal signatures of past pathogen exposure. The study profiled the T cell repertoires of fewer than 850 subjects by immunosequencing and related them to cytomegalovirus serostatus. In an earlier analysis of roughly 580 of the donors, high-throughput TCR beta sequencing was used to judge whether each TCR beta V gene segment behaved as functional or pseudogenic. A later genetic analysis took genome-wide SNP genotypes for about three fifths of the roughly 700 donors and used that subset as a discovery cohort. To study patterns of TCR occurrence, a later analysis re-analyzed previously published TCR beta repertoires from 500 to 850 donors and added high-resolution HLA genotyping. Overall study results and their limits: A group of highly shared sequence variants was considered likely to be a technical artifact of the sequencing pipeline. The study listed approximately 150 TCR beta chains as associated with cytomegalovirus. The classifier was reported to diagnose cytomegalovirus status with high specificity and sensitivity in both the original cohort and the validation cohort. While some public TCRs were present in many individuals, most TCR sequences turned up only very rarely across donors. Strong co-occurrence of HLA alleles, especially DR and DQ, made assigning TCR associations to individual alleles difficult. Because the 87-base-pair reads could not distinguish some IMGT-functional V segments, including TRBV6-2 and TRBV6-3, those segments were excluded. Because some donors lacked HLA typing at each locus, the association tests relied only on the typed subset. It was suggested by the authors that the approach could potentially be generalized to other disease states and immunological phenotypes. Linkage disequilibrium might explain the correlated functional status among segregating V segments, but an unknown experimental factor could not be excluded. An earlier analysis of approximately 530 of the donors showed that most TCR beta V segments appeared in productive rearrangements either about 87% or about 30% of the time, which broadly matched IMGT annotations. In a later analysis, HLA-associated TCR beta chains were found to be more clonally expanded and to have lower generation probabilities than equally common non-associated chains. A later analysis associated roughly 17,000 TCR beta sequences with specific HLA alleles at a false discovery rate of 0.05. In a later genetic analysis, a missense DCLRE1C variant was associated with V-gene and J-gene trimming of TCR beta chains, and the association was replicated in an independent cohort. Immune exposure information for the cohort was limited to CMV serostatus. A further reported finding was that TCR beta sequences accurately predicted the HLA-A and HLA-B alleles for most subjects in the first cohort. Some 16 rarely observed V segments, including chromosome 9 orphons, were excluded from the earlier analysis of almost 600 of the donors because counts were too low. A later analysis reported that several top co-occurrence clusters appeared linked to parvovirus B19, influenza, CMV and Epstein-Barr virus. According to a later analysis, TCR association rates differed among HLA loci, with DRB1 alleles showing the most associated TCRs and HLA-C alleles showing the fewest. A few of the identified cytomegalovirus-associated TCR beta chains were confirmed in vitro to be specific for cytomegalovirus antigens. Most CMV-associated TCR beta chains appeared to be HLA-restricted in a later analysis, and the HLA associations seemed to be driven largely by CMV exposure. Only TCR beta chains were sequenced in this cohort, and the absence of alpha or paired-chain data limited detectable features. The presence/absence analyses assumed that sequencing depth was roughly uniform across donors, and that assumption may not be true. A later genetic analysis reported fewer N-insertions in productive TCRs among donors in an Asian-associated ancestry cluster than the roughly 700-donor mean.

From the cysteine through the phenylalanine, the CDR3 covers 13 amino acids. The entry retains the CDR3 DNA only, 39 bases that are in frame from base 1. V is reduced by 7 bases and J by 2 bases, leaving a spacing of 11 bases between them. Reading the germline V gene gives CDR1 MNHEY and CDR2 SVGAGI. In total, more than 500 healthy bone marrow donors made up the cohort. All cohort members were sampled while nominally healthy, although unrecorded immune exposures were likely present. The donor tested CMV seropositive, placing the donor among the 310 or so seropositive members of the cohort. Every donor gave a peripheral blood sample, and the peripheral blood mononuclear cells from that sample were used for TCR beta sequencing. Genomic DNA extraction from the blood cell samples was performed with the Qiagen DNeasy Blood Extraction Kit.

The receptor was derived from a girl between 10 and 17 years old in good health and CMV-seropositive. The rearranged segments are TRBV6-5 and TRBJ1-2; a tentative D call is TRBD1 (5 bases match). Material for sequencing was PBMCs. The nucleotides are TGTGCCAGCACCACACAGGAAAACTATGGCTACACCTTC. It is translated as CASTTQENYGYTF.